This T cell receptor (beta chain) was recorded in a study of T-cell memory formation after mild COVID-19. This CDR3 contains 16 residues. V was cut by 8 bases and J by 7 bases, with 21 bases left in between. Germline CDR1 is SGHVS and CDR2 is FQNEAQ. Each CDR3 protein gets one entry after TCRdb re-called the 5' RACE reads with MiXCR. This table has 290,000 or so distinct CDR3 sequences, 15% to 20% appearing once. This clonotype was seen a handful of times. The receptor was derived from a man younger than 35 who had mild COVID-19 (a few samples of this study predate the infection). Cell type and time point are not known. This chain joins TRBV7-8 and TRBJ1-6; D gene unclear. The sample was PBMCs or a T cell subset sorted from them (not recorded which). Here the CDR3 DNA reads TGTGCCAGCGCTATTTCCAATTTAGACGGGAATTCACCCCTCCACTTT. Translated, it gives CASAISNLDGNSPLHF. The complete variable domain, with remaining parts taken from reference TRBV7-8 and TRBJ1-6, reads GAGVSQSPRYKVAKRGQDVALRCDPISGHVSLFWYQQALGQGPEFLTYFQNEAQLDKSGLPSDRFFAERPEGSVSTLKIQRTQQEDSAVYLCASAISNLDGNSPLHFGNGTRLTVT.